This T cell receptor beta chain was recovered during a study of cytomegalovirus exposure and HLA in healthy donors. Background on the study: Researchers found that under 90% of some 400 genotyped donors fell within the Caucasian-associated ancestry cluster.

This CDR3 contains 13 residues. V shed 5 bases, J shed 6 bases, and the junction held 5 bases outside the gene matches. Germline V CDR1 and CDR2: SGHVS, FNYEAQ. Amplification used 60 Vbeta primers and 13 Jbeta primers. Sequencing was performed with immunoSEQ multiplex PCR; in TCRdb, only in-frame clones are kept and a portion is missing. The sample consists of fewer than 80,000 clones, about 75% of them appearing once. Study-wide points: Available immune exposure information was restricted to CMV serostatus only. Later analysis showed most CMV-associated TCR beta chains appearing HLA-restricted. For presence/absence analyses, sequencing depth was assumed to be roughly uniform across donors.

Concerning this clone itself: What it binds is unknown.

V usage is TRBV7-6 and J usage is TRBJ2-7, with 9 positions matching TRBD1. This receptor was identified in a woman aged 40 to 50 in good health and CMV-seropositive. Sequencing was done on a sample of PBMCs. For the CDR3, the DNA is TGTGCCAGCAGCCCCGCACAGGGGGCCGAGCAGTACTTC. As protein: CASSPAQGAEQYF.